The clone carrying this T cell receptor beta chain was observed at least ten times. TCRdb redid the calling of the PCR reads with MiXCR, one entry per CDR3 protein. The table has hundreds of thousands of distinct CDR3 sequences, just under 20% seen once. Germline CDR1 DFQATT, CDR2 SNEGSKA (reference sequence). There are 13 residues in the CDR3. Trimming stripped 5 bases from V and 0 bases from J, with 9 bases between. The sorting of naive CD8 T cells used the CD8+CD4-CCR7+CD45RA+ phenotype. The entry originates in a study of molecular identifiers for immune sequencing clone quantification. What was sequenced was naive CD8+ T cells from blood, with Jurkat cell RNA spiked in. The subset: FACS-sorted CD8+CD4-CCR7+CD45RA+ naive T cells. The chain uses TRBV20-1 and TRBJ2-3; tentative D call: TRBD2 (6 bases). The receptor's source is a human donor in good health. Some libraries in this study had Jurkat cell RNA spiked in. CDR3 amino acids: CSAHSGSTDTQYF. The CDR3, as DNA: TGCAGTGCTCATAGCGGTAGCACAGATACGCAGTATTTT.